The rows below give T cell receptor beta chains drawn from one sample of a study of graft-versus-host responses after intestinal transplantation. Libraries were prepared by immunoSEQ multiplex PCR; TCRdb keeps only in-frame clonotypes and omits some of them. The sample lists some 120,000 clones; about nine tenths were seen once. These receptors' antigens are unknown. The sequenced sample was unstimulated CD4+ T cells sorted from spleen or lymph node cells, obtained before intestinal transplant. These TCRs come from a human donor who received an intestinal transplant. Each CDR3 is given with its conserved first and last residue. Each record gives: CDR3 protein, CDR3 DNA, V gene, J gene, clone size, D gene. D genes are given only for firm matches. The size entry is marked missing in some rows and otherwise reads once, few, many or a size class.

cdr3_aa: CASSPQDMNTEAFF
cdr3_nt: TGTGCCAGCTCACCACAGGACATGAACACTGAAGCTTTCTTT
v_call: TRBV18
j_call: TRBJ1-1
clone_size: NA
d_call: NA

cdr3_aa: CATGTGVETQYF
cdr3_nt: TGTGCCACCGGGACAGGTGTAGAGACCCAGTACTTC
v_call: TRBV6-5
j_call: TRBJ2-5
clone_size: NA
d_call: TRBD1

cdr3_aa: CASSLGQGTKNTGELFF
cdr3_nt: TGTGCCAGCAGCTTAGGGCAGGGGACGAAAAACACCGGGGAGCTGTTTTTT
v_call: TRBV7-9
j_call: TRBJ2-2
clone_size: NA
d_call: NA

cdr3_aa: CAVRAGALYEQYF
cdr3_nt: TGTGCTGTAAGAGCGGGAGCCCTCTACGAGCAGTACTTC
v_call: TRBV6-6
j_call: TRBJ2-7
clone_size: NA
d_call: TRBD2

cdr3_aa: CASSRTGGIYEQYF
cdr3_nt: TGTGCCAGCAGTAGGACAGGGGGTATCTACGAGCAGTACTTC
v_call: TRBV6-5
j_call: TRBJ2-7
clone_size: NA
d_call: TRBD1

cdr3_aa: CASSPDRGVIYGYTF
cdr3_nt: TGTGCCAGCAGTCCGGACAGGGGGGTGATATATGGCTACACCTTC
v_call: TRBV6-5
j_call: TRBJ1-2
clone_size: NA
d_call: TRBD1

cdr3_aa: CASSLVWGQGPNYGYTF
cdr3_nt: TGTGCCAGCAGCTTAGTATGGGGACAGGGGCCTAACTATGGCTACACCTTC
v_call: TRBV7-9
j_call: TRBJ1-2
clone_size: NA
d_call: TRBD1

cdr3_aa: CAWSVIPKGQSLAKNIQYF
cdr3_nt: TGTGCCTGGAGTGTAATCCCGAAGGGACAGTCACTAGCCAAAAACATTCAGTACTTC
v_call: TRBV30
j_call: TRBJ2-4
clone_size: NA
d_call: TRBD1

cdr3_aa: CASSRQVTYEQYF
cdr3_nt: TGTGCCAGCAGCAGACAGGTCACCTACGAGCAGTACTTC
v_call: TRBV6-5
j_call: TRBJ2-7
clone_size: NA
d_call: NA

cdr3_aa: CASSPLRLAGGLNEQFF
cdr3_nt: TGTGCCAGCAGCCCTCTTCGACTAGCGGGGGGACTCAATGAGCAGTTCTTC
v_call: TRBV11-2
j_call: TRBJ2-1
clone_size: NA
d_call: TRBD2

cdr3_aa: CAWSVRGTGSYEQYF
cdr3_nt: TGTGCCTGGAGTGTACGAGGGACAGGGTCCTACGAGCAGTACTTC
v_call: TRBV30
j_call: TRBJ2-7
clone_size: NA
d_call: TRBD1

cdr3_aa: CASSTWTGERDKVYNEQFF
cdr3_nt: TGTGCCAGCAGCACGTGGACAGGGGAAAGAGATAAGGTCTACAATGAGCAGTTCTTC
v_call: TRBV5-8
j_call: TRBJ2-1
clone_size: NA
d_call: TRBD1

cdr3_aa: CASSLGTSGSNTDTQYF
cdr3_nt: TGTGCCAGCAGCCTCGGGACTAGCGGGAGTAATACAGATACGCAGTATTTT
v_call: TRBV11-1
j_call: TRBJ2-3
clone_size: NA
d_call: TRBD2

cdr3_aa: CASSLDRSSLEAFF
cdr3_nt: TGTGCCAGCAGCTTGGACAGATCCTCCCTGGAAGCTTTCTTT
v_call: TRBV5-4
j_call: TRBJ1-1
clone_size: NA
d_call: NA

cdr3_aa: CASSSRLAGVLEQFF
cdr3_nt: TGTGCCAGCAGTAGTCGGCTAGCGGGAGTATTGGAGCAGTTCTTC
v_call: TRBV2
j_call: TRBJ2-1
clone_size: NA
d_call: TRBD2

cdr3_aa: CAWSVATNQPQHF
cdr3_nt: TGTGCCTGGAGTGTTGCTACGAATCAGCCCCAGCATTTT
v_call: TRBV30
j_call: TRBJ1-5
clone_size: NA
d_call: NA

cdr3_aa: CAWAESNYEQYF
cdr3_nt: TGTGCCTGGGCGGAGTCTAACTACGAGCAGTACTTC
v_call: TRBV30
j_call: TRBJ2-7
clone_size: NA
d_call: NA

cdr3_aa: CASSGTTPNPQYF
cdr3_nt: TGTGCCAGCAGTGGGACTACCCCTAATCCGCAGTATTTT
v_call: TRBV2
j_call: TRBJ2-3
clone_size: NA
d_call: NA

cdr3_aa: CASSSPTGGTDTQYF
cdr3_nt: TGTGCCAGCAGCTCCCCGACGGGAGGCACAGATACGCAGTATTTT
v_call: TRBV11-1
j_call: TRBJ2-3
clone_size: NA
d_call: NA

cdr3_aa: CASSQDIQDSRLYNSPLHF
cdr3_nt: TGCGCCAGCAGCCAAGATATTCAGGACAGCCGTCTTTATAATTCACCCCTCCACTTT
v_call: TRBV4-3
j_call: TRBJ1-6
clone_size: NA
d_call: NA

cdr3_aa: CASSATHRGGNTEAFF
cdr3_nt: TGTGCCAGCAGTGCGACCCACAGGGGTGGGAACACTGAAGCTTTCTTT
v_call: TRBV27
j_call: TRBJ1-1
clone_size: NA
d_call: TRBD1

cdr3_aa: CASSKDTTGGYRPQHF
cdr3_nt: TGTGCCAGCAGCAAAGATACGACAGGGGGGTATCGGCCCCAGCATTTT
v_call: TRBV21-1
j_call: TRBJ1-5
clone_size: NA
d_call: NA

cdr3_aa: CASSLLVGRDLDGYTF
cdr3_nt: TGTGCCAGCAGCTTATTGGTCGGCAGGGACTTGGATGGCTACACCTTC
v_call: TRBV7-2
j_call: TRBJ1-2
clone_size: NA
d_call: NA

cdr3_aa: CASSLVAGTYEQYF
cdr3_nt: TGTGCCAGCAGCTTGGTAGCGGGCACCTACGAGCAGTACTTC
v_call: TRBV5-5
j_call: TRBJ2-7
clone_size: once
d_call: TRBD2

cdr3_aa: CAWSVKRTSDNEQFF
cdr3_nt: TGTGCCTGGAGTGTTAAAAGGACTAGTGATAATGAGCAGTTCTTC
v_call: TRBV30
j_call: TRBJ2-1
clone_size: NA
d_call: TRBD2